One and the same sample provided the 26 T cell receptor beta chains below, sequenced in a study of blood T cell repertoires in COVID-19. Produced via immunoSEQ multiplex PCR; TCRdb's table is partial and in-frame only. The sample lists about 200,000 clones; more than 75% were seen once. Sequenced sample: peripheral blood. These receptors all stem from a man in his forties with active or convalescent COVID-19.

This sequence joins TRBV9 and TRBJ2-3; TRBD2 matches at 10 bases. The V segment lost 3 bases and the J segment 6 bases; nucleotides outside the gene matches: 7. Germline V gene data show CDR1 as SGDLS and CDR2 as YYNGEE. The CDR3 runs 15 residues. DNA for the CDR3: TGTGCCAGCAGCGAAGCGGGGGGGGTCCGGGATACGCAGTATTTT. It encodes CASSEAGGVRDTQYF.

The chain uses TRBV11-2 and TRBJ1-1; 11 nucleotides agree with TRBD1. CDR1 is SGHAT and CDR2 is FQNNGV in the germline V gene. V was pared by 3 bases and J by 4 bases, with 7 bases of the junction left unmatched. CDR3 size: 16 residues. The CDR3 DNA follows: TGTGCCAGCAGCTTGAGGGACAGGGGGTCGGCCACTGAAGCTTTCTTT. Protein: CASSLRDRGSATEAFF. The full variable domain, its missing parts supplied by reference TRBV11-2 and TRBJ1-1, is EAGVAQSPRYKIIEKRQSVAFWCNPISGHATLYWYQQILGQGPKLLIQFQNNGVVDDSQLPKDRFSAERLKGVDSTLKIQPAKLEDSAVYLCASSLRDRGSATEAFFGQGTRLTVV.

This sequence joins TRBV7-2 and TRBJ2-7, with 8 bases aligning to TRBD1. Per the germline V gene, CDR1 is SGHTA and CDR2 is FQGNSA. Trimming cost V 5 bases and J 6 bases; bases outside gene matches: 3. The CDR3 is 12 residues long. CDR3 sequence reads: CASSRDRGEQYF. CDR3 DNA sequence: TGTGCCAGCAGCAGAGACAGGGGCGAGCAGTACTTC. Looking up the rest from reference TRBV7-2 and TRBJ2-7 gives the full variable domain: GAGVSQSPSNKVTEKGKDVELRCDPISGHTALYWYRQSLGQGLEFLIYFQGNSAPDKSGLPSDRFSAERTGGSVSTLTIQRTQQEDSAVYLCASSRDRGEQYFGPGTRLTVT.

This clone showed up just once. The genes are TRBV19 and TRBJ2-7; 9 bases line up with TRBD1. The germline V gene has CDR1 LNHDA and CDR2 SQIVND (reference sequence). This CDR3 is built from 16 residues. The trim removed 1 base at V and 1 base at J, leaving 5 bases unmatched. The CDR3 reads CASSIGRDRASYEQYF. The CDR3 DNA sequence: TGTGCCAGTAGTATAGGCAGGGACAGGGCTTCCTACGAGCAGTACTTC.

This clone was recorded once. CDR3 amino acids: CASSQGQGSRAFF. As DNA, the CDR3 is TGTGCCAGCAGCCAAGGGCAGGGCAGTCGGGCTTTCTTT. The genes are TRBV14 and TRBJ1-1, with D possibly matching TRBD1 (5 bases). Per the germline V gene, CDR1 is SGHDN and CDR2 is FVKESK. CDR3 size: 13 residues. V lost 1 base and J lost 11, with 14 bases in between.

This clone appeared a single time. The CDR3 loop reads CASPGHLGTEAFF. The CDR3 coding sequence is TGTGCCAGCCCGGGACACCTGGGGACTGAAGCTTTCTTT. The V gene is TRBV6-5, the J gene TRBJ1-1; a possible D gene is TRBD1 (6 bases). In germline, CDR1 is MNHEY, CDR2 SVGAGI. Trimming shortened V by 8 bases and J by 5 bases, and 15 bases separated the two germline ends. The CDR3 loop spans 13 amino acids.

This clone was seen just once. This rearrangement joins TRBV6-5 to TRBJ1-1; D perhaps matches TRBD1 (5 bases). The germline V gene has CDR1 MNHEY and CDR2 SVGAGI. This CDR3 spans 11 amino acids. Trimming took 8 bases from V and 1 from J, leaving 5 bases between them. CDR3: CASGQNTEAFF. CDR3 sequence (DNA): TGTGCCAGCGGACAGAACACTGAAGCTTTCTTT.

The chain couples TRBV19 to TRBJ1-3, with a possible D match to TRBD1 (5 bases). Trimming cost V 6 bases and J 8 bases, with 17 bases left between them. The CDR3 has 14 residues. Germline V gene data show CDR1 as LNHDA and CDR2 as SQIVND (reference sequence). The CDR3, as DNA: TGTGCCAGTAGCCCCGGTGGGCAGGGATACACCATATATTTT. Protein sequence: CASSPGGQGYTIYF. The whole variable domain, filled in from reference TRBV19 and TRBJ1-3, reads DGGITQSPKYLFRKEGQNVTLSCEQNLNHDAMYWYRQDPGQGLRLIYYSQIVNDFQKGDIAEGYSVSREKKESFPLTVTSAQKNPTAFYLCASSPGGQGYTIYFGEGSWLTVV.

The chain couples TRBV6-6 to TRBJ2-7, with a weak D call TRBD2 (5 bases). CDR1 MNHNY and CDR2 SVGAGI come from the germline V gene (reference sequence). Trimming removed 0 bases at V and 3 bases at J, with 15 bases between. This CDR3 contains 16 residues. The CDR3 nucleotides are TGTGCCAGCAGTTACTCGTCTCCGACTAAAGTCTACGAGCAGTACTTC. It encodes CASSYSSPTKVYEQYF.

The chain joins TRBV11-2 to TRBJ2-1; 8 nucleotides agree with TRBD2. J gave up 9 bases and V 0 bases, and 7 bases lay outside the gene matches. CDR3 length equals 15 residues. Germline V lookup: CDR1 SGHAT, CDR2 FQNNGV. In nucleotides, the CDR3 is TGTGCCAGCAGCTTAGATGCGGGAGGTAGGCTTGAGCAGTTCTTC. The encoded protein is CASSLDAGGRLEQFF.

The CDR3 region has the DNA TGCAGCGTTGCCTCCAGGGGACCTAACTATGGCTACACCTTC. It specifies CSVASRGPNYGYTF. The genes are TRBV29-1 and TRBJ1-2; a weak D match, TRBD1 (6 bases). Per the germline V gene, CDR1 is SQVTM and CDR2 is ANQGSEA. The CDR3 is 14 residues long. V dropped 4 bases and J dropped 0 bases, with 12 bases sitting between them.

The genes are TRBV6-5 and TRBJ2-1; 10 bases align to TRBD1. The CDR3 is 14 amino acids. Germline V CDR1 and CDR2: MNHEY, SVGAGI. Trimming at V came to 7 bases and at J to 6 bases, leaving 6 bases not matched to a gene. The DNA for the CDR3 is TGTGCCAGCACCCGGGACAGGGGTTTCAATGAGCAGTTCTTC. This translates into CASTRDRGFNEQFF.

The chain has TRBV7-9 and TRBJ1-2; D is unresolved. Trimming took 5 bases from V and 5 from J, leaving 21 bases between them. Looked up from germline, CDR1 is SEHNR and CDR2 is FQNEAQ (reference sequence). The CDR3 extends over 16 amino acids. The DNA for the CDR3 is TGTGCCAGCAGCCCAGACCCCAGCAAGAGGGTTTATGGCTACACCTTC. Protein product: CASSPDPSKRVYGYTF.

This chain connects TRBV28 to TRBJ2-6; D is ambiguous. V was cut by 5 bases and J by 4 bases, with 12 bases left in between. Per the germline V gene, CDR1 is MDHEN and CDR2 is SYDVKM. This CDR3 is built from 15 residues. CDR3 amino acids: CASSEQLGGANVLTF. The DNA for the CDR3 is TGTGCCAGCAGTGAACAGCTTGGAGGGGCCAACGTCCTGACTTTC.

The chain uses TRBV9 and TRBJ2-3; weak D call: TRBD2 (5 bases). V lost 4 bases and J lost 2, with 14 bases in between. The CDR3 loop spans 15 amino acids. The germline CDR1 and CDR2 sequences are SGDLS and YYNGEE. The DNA for the CDR3 is TGTGCCAGCAGCCCCGGGGAGTACCCCACAGATACGCAGTATTTT. As protein: CASSPGEYPTDTQYF. The variable domain in full, completed from reference TRBV9 and TRBJ2-3, reads DSGVTQTPKHLITATGQRVTLRCSPRSGDLSVYWYQQSLDQGLQFLIQYYNGEERAKGNILERFSAQQFPDLHSELNLSSLELGDSALYFCASSPGEYPTDTQYFGPGTRLTVL.

The chain uses TRBV19 and TRBJ2-2; 7 bases fit TRBD1. V gave up 3 bases and J gave up 5 bases; unmatched junction bases: 3. Germline loops: CDR1 LNHDA, CDR2 SQIVND (reference sequence). The length of the CDR3 is 14 residues. The CDR3 DNA reads TGTGCCAGTAGTATTGAGGGGGCTACCGGGGAGCTGTTTTTT. Encoded protein: CASSIEGATGELFF.

The DNA of the CDR3 is TGTGCCAGGGGGGGGTTGCAGGCGGTTGACGAGCAGTACTTC. Translated: CARGGLQAVDEQYF. V usage is TRBV2 and J usage is TRBJ2-7, with 7 nucleotides matching TRBD2. Trimming at V came to 9 bases and at J to 5 bases, leaving 13 bases not matched to a gene. The germline gives CDR1 SNHLY, CDR2 FYNNEI. CDR3 length: 14 amino acids.

V and J are TRBV7-2 and TRBJ2-2, with 8 bases identical to TRBD2. J gave up 2 bases and V 5 bases, and 7 bases lay outside the gene matches. This CDR3 is built from 16 residues. Per germline, CDR1 SGHTA and CDR2 FQGNSA. CDR3 sequence (DNA): TGTGCCAGCAGCCCCCGGGCGGGGGGTAACACCGGGGAGCTGTTTTTT. Its translation is CASSPRAGGNTGELFF.

The chain uses TRBV9 and TRBJ1-5; no clear D. V was shortened by 1 base and J by 1 base, with 15 bases between the two germline ends. This CDR3 has 17 amino acids. Germline V gives CDR1 SGDLS, CDR2 YYNGEE. CDR3 bases: TGTGCCAGCAGCGTATGGGAGGAACAGATAAGCAATCAGCCCCAGCATTTT. Residues: CASSVWEEQISNQPQHF.

The chain is built from TRBV7-2 and TRBJ1-6, with D unresolved. Germline CDR1 SGHTA, CDR2 FQGNSA. V dropped 2 bases and J dropped 7 bases, with 15 bases sitting between them. The CDR3 has 16 residues. In nucleotides, the CDR3 is TGTGCCAGCAGCTTAAGGATGCGGGGTCCGAATTCACCCCTCCACTTT. Amino acid sequence: CASSLRMRGPNSPLHF.

The V gene is TRBV19, the J gene TRBJ2-7; D perhaps matches TRBD1 (6 bases). Germline CDR1 is LNHDA and CDR2 is SQIVND (reference sequence). Trimming pared 9 bases from V and 2 bases from J, leaving 17 bases between. The CDR3 sequence is 14 residues long. The CDR3 bases are TGTGCCAGCAGACCGGGACACGGACCCTACGAGCAGTACTTC. Protein sequence: CASRPGHGPYEQYF.

The J gene is TRBJ2-2, the V gene TRBV11-2; perhaps TRBD2 as D (6 bases). V lost 5 bases, J lost 5 bases, and 15 bases lay in between. CDR3 size: 15 residues. Germline V gene data show CDR1 as SGHAT and CDR2 as FQNNGV. CDR3 region: CASSHPVGGTGELFF. CDR3 bases: TGTGCCAGCAGCCACCCAGTCGGAGGGACCGGGGAGCTGTTTTTT. Full variable domain (outside the CDR3, taken from reference TRBV11-2 and TRBJ2-2): EAGVAQSPRYKIIEKRQSVAFWCNPISGHATLYWYQQILGQGPKLLIQFQNNGVVDDSQLPKDRFSAERLKGVDSTLKIQPAKLEDSAVYLCASSHPVGGTGELFFGEGSRLTVL.

The chain couples TRBV2 to TRBJ1-5; tentatively, D is TRBD1 (5 bases). The CDR3 sequence is 14 residues long. V was trimmed by 2 bases and J by 7 bases, leaving 12 bases between them. Germline-derived CDR1 and CDR2 are SNHLY and FYNNEI. DNA of the CDR3: TGTGCCAGCAGTGAATTAATAGGGGCCCAGCCCCAGCATTTT. Translation: CASSELIGAQPQHF.

The chain employs TRBV4-2 and TRBJ2-1; TRBD2 matches 9 bases. V lost 1 base, J lost 5 bases, and 9 bases stayed unmatched. The CDR3 has 17 amino acids. The germline gives CDR1 LGHNA, CDR2 YNFKEQ. The CDR3 region has the DNA TGTGCCAGCAGCCAAGGGCTAGCGGGGAATTTACACAATGAGCAGTTCTTC. Encoded protein: CASSQGLAGNLHNEQFF.

The gene calls are TRBV10-3 and TRBJ1-5, with D possibly matching TRBD1 (6 bases). The CDR3 runs to 12 residues. Germline CDR1 and CDR2: ENHRY and SYGVKD. Trimming pared 9 bases from V and 4 bases from J, leaving 10 bases between. CDR3 coding DNA: TGTGCCATTCAGGGGACGAATCAGCCCCAGCATTTT. This sequence encodes CAIQGTNQPQHF.

V is TRBV28 and J is TRBJ2-5; TRBD2 matches 10 bases. CDR1 is MDHEN, CDR2 SYDVKM, per germline. CDR3 length: 16 amino acids. The V segment lost 5 bases and the J segment 2 bases; nucleotides outside the gene matches: 8. CDR3 loop: CASSHMTSGPQETQYF. Written as DNA, the CDR3 is TGTGCCAGCAGTCACATGACTAGCGGGCCACAAGAGACCCAGTACTTC.